Listed below are T cell receptor beta chains from one sample, sequenced in a study of blood T cell repertoires in COVID-19. Using immunoSEQ multiplex PCR, the repertoire was profiled, and TCRdb retains in-frame clones only, with some absent. The sample shows almost 400,000 clones, approximately 90% of them seen only once. Input material: PBMCs or T cells enriched from blood (not recorded which). These receptors were obtained from a woman younger than 45 with acute COVID-19. CDR3s include the opening cysteine and the closing phenylalanine or tryptophan. The order of the fields is D gene, J gene, clone size, V gene, CDR3 DNA, CDR3 protein. D genes are given only for firm matches. Rows give clone size only sometimes, using once, few, many, or a class for an expanded clone.

- TRBJ2-1 - TRBV24-1 TGTGCCACCAGTGATCCCGAAGGGGGTGTTGAGCAGTTCTTC CATSDPEGGVEQFF
TRBD1 TRBJ1-1 - TRBV2 TGTGCCAGCAGTAGGGACAGGGGGAACACTGAAGCTTTCTTT CASSRDRGNTEAFF
- TRBJ1-1 - TRBV2 TGTGCCAGCAGTGGAAAAAGAGGACAACCGAACACTGAAGCTTTCTTT CASSGKRGQPNTEAFF
- TRBJ2-3 - TRBV5-5 TGTGCCAGCAGCTTGGATCTGGCGGGTCTTCAAATCACAGATACGCAGTATTTT CASSLDLAGLQITDTQYF
TRBD1 TRBJ1-2 - TRBV5-6 TGTGCCAGCAGCCTAGACAGGGGCGTCTATGGCTACACCTTC CASSLDRGVYGYTF
- TRBJ1-2 - TRBV12-3/TRBV12-4 TGTGCCAGCAGTCCCAGGGAGGTCTATGGCTACACCTTC CASSPREVYGYTF
TRBD2 TRBJ2-5 - TRBV18 TGTGCCAGCTCACCACCCGGCAGCGGGGGTGGAGAGACCCAGTACTTC CASSPPGSGGGETQYF
- TRBJ1-6 - TRBV18 TGTGCCAGCTCACCAGAGAGCAGGGGTAATTCACCCCTCCACTTT CASSPESRGNSPLHF
- TRBJ2-5 once TRBV5-1 TGCGCCAGCAGCGTAACAGGGCCCGACCAAGAGACCCAGTACTTC CASSVTGPDQETQYF
- TRBJ1-4 - TRBV19 TGTGCCAGTAGTGCGCCGATCTTAACTAATGAAAAACTGTTTTTT CASSAPILTNEKLFF
- TRBJ1-5 - TRBV19 TGTGCCAGTAGTATGTTCCCGGGGAATCAGCCCCAGCATTTT CASSMFPGNQPQHF
- TRBJ1-1 - TRBV6-6 TGTGCCAGCAGTTCCAGGGGTGGTGGAACTGAAGCTTTCTTT CASSSRGGGTEAFF
- TRBJ1-2 - TRBV4-1 TGCGCCAGCAGCCCATATGACAGCTATGGCTACACCTTC CASSPYDSYGYTF
- TRBJ1-1 - TRBV10-1 TGCGCCAGCAGTGATCAGAACACTGAAGCTTTCTTT CASSDQNTEAFF
TRBD2 TRBJ2-3 - TRBV6-5 TGTGCCAGCAAGTCGGGGGGGAGCACAGATACGCAGTATTTT CASKSGGSTDTQYF
TRBD2 TRBJ2-3 - TRBV2 TGTGCCAGCAGATTTACGGGGGGAGGCACAGATACGCAGTATTTT CASRFTGGGTDTQYF
- TRBJ1-1 - TRBV2 TGTGCCAGCAGTGGATGGAGGAACACTGAAGCTTTCTTT CASSGWRNTEAFF
- TRBJ2-1 - TRBV5-6 TGTGCCAGCGCCCCGGCCGTAGGGGATGAGCAGTTCTTC CASAPAVGDEQFF
- TRBJ2-7 - TRBV7-3 TGTGCCAGCAGCTTATCTTTGGAGGACGAGCAGTACTTC CASSLSLEDEQYF
- TRBJ2-5 - TRBV9 TGTGCCAGCAGCGAATTTCAGGGGGGTCGGGAAGAGACCCAGTACTTC CASSEFQGGREETQYF
- TRBJ2-7 - TRBV7-8 TGTGCCAGCAGCTTCAAGGAGCTGGAGGGATTGTACGAGCAGTACTTC CASSFKELEGLYEQYF
- TRBJ1-1 once TRBV5-1 TGCGCCAGCAGCTTGCGACATATGAACACTGAAGCTTTCTTT CASSLRHMNTEAFF
- TRBJ1-1 - TRBV18 TGTGCCAGCCGTACAGGGAACACTGAAGCTTTCTTT CASRTGNTEAFF
- TRBJ1-5 - TRBV6-1 TGTGCCAGCAGTGAAGCAACCCACGTAGCGAATCAGCCCCAGCATTTT CASSEATHVANQPQHF
TRBD1 TRBJ1-4 - TRBV11-2 TGTGCCAGCAGCTATGGACAGGGCCCCGAAAAACTGTTTTTT CASSYGQGPEKLFF
TRBD1 TRBJ1-2 - TRBV30 TGTGCCTGGAGGACCACCCTCCCGGGACAGATAACCAACTATGGCTACACCTTC CAWRTTLPGQITNYGYTF
- TRBJ1-5 - TRBV27 TGTGCCAGCAGACTACGTCCCACTGATCAGCCCCAGCATTTT CASRLRPTDQPQHF